This T cell receptor (beta chain) was sequenced for a study of shared clonotypes between healthy human individuals. Study context: Contributing individuals were a couple of females and three males aged 18 to 49.

The team ran DNA from unsorted PBMCs on ten immunoSEQ deep assay plates for sequencing. Method: immunoSEQ multiplex PCR; TCRdb's copy keeps in-frame clones and lacks some. The data hold about half a million clones, with about four fifths observed a single time. The sample consisted of PBMCs. The TCR was taken from a middle-aged woman in good health. Some clones in this sample may be carry-over from other donors' samples.

In nucleotides, the CDR3 is TGTGCCAGCTCACCGGGGACAGGGGCCATCTCTGGAAACACCATATATTTT. Its translation is CASSPGTGAISGNTIYF. V is TRBV18 and J is TRBJ1-3; TRBD1 aligns across 10 bases. The CDR3 consists of 17 residues. CDR1 and CDR2 (germline): KGHSH, LQKENI. Unmatched junction bases numbered 5, after V lost 3 bases and J lost 0 bases. Together with reference TRBV18 and TRBJ1-3, the CDR3 gives the full variable domain: NAGVMQNPRHLVRRRGQEARLRCSPMKGHSHVYWYRQLPEEGLKFMVYLQKENIIDESGMPKERFSAEFPKEGPSILRIQQVVRGDSAAYFCASSPGTGAISGNTIYFGEGSWLTVV.